This T cell receptor (beta chain) was captured in a study of CD8+CD57+ T cells in acquired aplastic anemia. Study context: On average, sorted CD4+ and CD8+ cells gave approximately 3.1 ug of DNA.

As to this clonotype: Its antigen remains unidentified.

The CDR3 has 14 amino acids. The germline V gene encodes CDR1 LNHDA and CDR2 SQIVND (reference sequence). The V gene end was trimmed by 7 bases and the J gene end by 4 bases; junction bases not matched to a gene: 10. TCR beta VDJ combinations and CDR3 sequences were profiled from genomic DNA. TCRdb reprocessed the reads with MiXCR, giving one entry per CDR3 protein. In the table there are hundreds of thousands of distinct CDR3 sequences, roughly 68% of which are singletons. Study-level points and caveats: Patients and controls had in common 25 to 30 CD8+ CDR3 sequences. No significant difference in CD8+ Simpson's diversity was found between patients and controls.

This chain links TRBV19 with TRBJ2-7; 7 bases line up with TRBD1. The clonotype originates from a human donor in good health, serving as a control. Sequencing was performed on sorted CD4+, CD8+, or CD8+CD57+ T cells (not recorded which) from PBMCs. CDR3 amino acids: CASKPQGPGYEQYF. As DNA, the CDR3 is TGTGCCAGTAAACCACAGGGGCCAGGGTACGAGCAGTACTTC.